The rows below give T cell receptor beta chains drawn from one sample of a study of cytomegalovirus exposure and HLA in healthy donors. TCRdb's table, derived via immunoSEQ multiplex PCR, lists solely in-frame clones and lacks some. The sample lists 80,000 or so clones, around 75% occurring once. Sequencing input: PBMCs. These receptors originate from a woman in her forties in good health and CMV-seronegative. Each CDR3 is given with its conserved first and last residue. A D gene is named only where the DNA matches it firmly.

V gene	D gene	J gene	CDR3 protein
TRBV7-3	TRBD2	TRBJ2-1	CASSGTSGGVQFF
TRBV5-4	-	TRBJ2-7	CASSLWVDSSYEQYF
TRBV14	TRBD2	TRBJ2-1	CASSWGLAGDEQFF
TRBV10-3	TRBD1	TRBJ2-5	CAIRSDRASETQYF
TRBV5-8	TRBD2	TRBJ2-5	CASSSGLAGGYQETQYF
TRBV7-2	-	TRBJ2-7	CASSWGGAKGEQYF
TRBV7-6	-	TRBJ2-3	CASSLGERNTDTQYF
TRBV27	-	TRBJ2-2	CASSLFGRVLTGELFF
TRBV11-3	TRBD1	TRBJ2-1	CASSLGTGFFREQFF
TRBV6-6	-	TRBJ1-5	CATTFGEGNQPQHF
TRBV5-4	TRBD1	TRBJ1-1	CASSPAMTGGTEAFF
TRBV28	TRBD1	TRBJ2-7	CASSLQGTGFIGQYF
TRBV7-8	-	TRBJ1-2	CASSLARQATYGYTF
TRBV11-3	TRBD2	TRBJ2-1	CASSKGTSSNEQFF
TRBV4-1	-	TRBJ1-5	CASSQVAGGRQPQHF
TRBV6-5	-	TRBJ1-1	CASSLGTEAFF
TRBV7-9	TRBD2	TRBJ2-7	CASTRTSGYEQYF
TRBV7-2	-	TRBJ2-1	CASSRGPGISHEQFF
TRBV11-2	TRBD1	TRBJ1-6	CASSPTTGGYNSPLHF
TRBV27	-	TRBJ2-2	CASLFEGGTGELFF
TRBV6-5	-	TRBJ1-2	CASSEDSNYGYTF
TRBV30	-	TRBJ1-6	CAWRTRRGNSPLHF
TRBV28	TRBD1	TRBJ2-1	CASSFGTRGYNEQFF
TRBV6-4	-	TRBJ2-3	CASSTEQGSTDTQYF
TRBV5-4	TRBD2	TRBJ2-7	CASSLESAGGLLEQYF
TRBV6-6	TRBD1	TRBJ2-7	CASSLGQGKYEQYF
TRBV10-2	-	TRBJ2-7	CASSAGHSYEQYF
TRBV23-1	TRBD1	TRBJ2-3	CASSHLPDRGGDTQYF
TRBV5-1	TRBD1	TRBJ1-2	CASSRGQAVSNYGYTF
TRBV15	-	TRBJ1-2	CATGHMLGGLKGYTF
TRBV7-3	-	TRBJ1-1	CASSLRGGRSTEAFF
TRBV5-1	-	TRBJ2-3	CASSLGQTDTQYF
TRBV9	TRBD1	TRBJ1-2	CASSPQNTGGKALLNYGYTF
TRBV7-2	TRBD1	TRBJ1-1	CASSRDRGITEAFF
TRBV27	-	TRBJ2-7	CASSPQGTYEQYF
TRBV10-3	TRBD1	TRBJ1-5	CAIRATGSPDSNQPQHF
TRBV11-2	TRBD2	TRBJ2-3	CASSPAAGESTDTQYF
TRBV18	-	TRBJ1-1	CASSRSTGPPEAFF
TRBV28	TRBD2	TRBJ2-1	CASSTGLAGRQFF
TRBV5-1	-	TRBJ2-1	CASSLEAGNYNEQFF
TRBV5-1	TRBD2	TRBJ2-4	CASSRGGTGGGDIQYF
TRBV19	-	TRBJ1-5	CASSIYTDQNQPQHF
TRBV7-9	TRBD1	TRBJ2-7	CASSLGQGLDEQYF
TRBV5-6	-	TRBJ1-1	CASSPDLGGGEAFF
TRBV10-1	TRBD2	TRBJ2-3	CASSEYEGLAEDTQYF
TRBV5-1	TRBD2	TRBJ2-7	CASSLGGTGTSAYYEQYF
TRBV7-6	-	TRBJ2-3	CASSLLGTDTQYF
TRBV14	-	TRBJ2-1	CASSPFGGAFQFF
TRBV29-1	TRBD1	TRBJ2-5	CSVSTGEETQYF
TRBV2	TRBD2	TRBJ2-1	CASVGGLAPKQFF
TRBV4-1	-	TRBJ1-4	CASSQGYRDGEKLFF
TRBV7-9	-	TRBJ2-2	CASSRSGNTGELFF
TRBV4-3	-	TRBJ2-7	CASSQDLAVPYEQYF